These 20 T cell receptor beta chains originate from one sample sequenced in a study of early T cells in non-severe SARS-CoV-2 infection. One entry per CDR3 protein, called by TCRdb with MiXCR from the 5' RACE reads. Of about 77,000 distinct CDR3 sequences in the sample, about 15% were seen once. The material sequenced was whole blood. The receptors derive from an adult who was a healthcare worker with PCR-confirmed SARS-CoV-2 infection or an uninfected control (not recorded which).

This clonotype showed up just a few times. The rearrangement uses TRBV5-1 and TRBJ1-1; D unclear. V shed 4 bases and J shed 1 base, with 8 bases lying between them. This CDR3 region has 13 residues. Germline-derived CDR1 and CDR2 are SGHRS and YFSETQ. The CDR3, as DNA: TGCGCCAGCAGCACTAAGGGGAACACTGAAGCTTTCTTT. This translates into CASSTKGNTEAFF.

This clonotype was seen a handful of times. The V gene is TRBV5-6, the J gene TRBJ2-3; D is possibly TRBD2 (6 bases). From germline, CDR1 is SGHDT and CDR2 YYEEEE. This CDR3 region has 17 residues. The V and J ends lost 0 bases and 4 bases respectively, with 18 bases between them. The DNA of the CDR3 is TGTGCCAGCAGCTTGGTAGGAACTAGCCCGCGGGCAGATACGCAGTATTTT. The encoded protein is CASSLVGTSPRADTQYF.

This clonotype came up a few times. V is TRBV3-1 and J is TRBJ2-2, with D unresolved. CDR1 and CDR2 (germline): LGHDT, YNNKEL (reference sequence). Between the trimmed V and J ends, which lost 1 base and 7 bases, there was a span of 4 bases. This CDR3 is built from 12 residues. CDR3 nucleotides: TGTGCCAGCAGCCAAGGGGACGGGGAGCTGTTTTTT. Translated, it gives CASSQGDGELFF.

This chain links TRBV7-9 with TRBJ2-1, with a weak D call TRBD2 (6 bases). The CDR3 covers 15 residues. Trimming left V 4 bases short and J 0 bases short, with 10 bases between. CDR1 is SEHNR and CDR2 is FQNEAQ in the germline V gene (reference sequence). CDR3 DNA sequence: TGTGCCAGCAGCTCTTTAGCGGTCTCCTACAATGAGCAGTTCTTC. Its protein is CASSSLAVSYNEQFF.

This clonotype was seen only a few times. The chain couples TRBV28 to TRBJ2-1, with 10 bases matching TRBD2. The CDR3 covers 13 residues. The trim removed 8 bases at V and 6 bases at J, leaving 4 bases unmatched. The germline V gene encodes CDR1 MDHEN and CDR2 SYDVKM. The CDR3 nucleotides read TGTGCCAGCTCTAGCGGGGGACTCAATGAGCAGTTCTTC. This codes for CASSSGGLNEQFF.

This clonotype was counted many times. The gene calls are TRBV5-1 and TRBJ1-1, with TRBD1 matching 12 bases. CDR1 and CDR2 (germline): SGHRS, YFSETQ. CDR3 length: 15 amino acids. J was trimmed by 7 bases and V by 3 bases; bases with no gene match: 7. The CDR3: CASSSGQGAYHEAFF. The CDR3, as DNA: TGCGCCAGCAGCTCGGGACAGGGGGCCTACCATGAAGCTTTCTTT.

The chain recombines TRBV29-1 with TRBJ2-2; 7 positions agree with TRBD1. The germline V gene has CDR1 SQVTM and CDR2 ANQGSEA. V lost 6 bases and J lost 5; bases outside the gene matches: 3. The CDR3 is made up of 12 amino acids. CDR3 residues: CSVNRGTGELFF. CDR3 bases: TGCAGCGTAAACAGGGGAACCGGGGAGCTGTTTTTT.

This clonotype was observed a few times. This chain uses TRBV7-6 with TRBJ2-3, with TRBD2 matching 7 bases. The V gene's germline CDR1 is SGHVS and CDR2 FNYEAQ. CDR3 size: 15 residues. V lost 2 bases, J lost 2 bases, and 4 bases stayed unmatched. Written as DNA, the CDR3 is TGTGCCAGCAGCTTAAGCGGGGCCATCACAGATACGCAGTATTTT. Translating gives CASSLSGAITDTQYF.

This clonotype occurred many times. CDR3 coding DNA: TGCAGCGTTGGAACTGCGGGGGGATCCTACAATGAGCAGTTCTTC. The encoded protein is CSVGTAGGSYNEQFF. This chain links TRBV29-1 with TRBJ2-1; 8 nucleotides line up with TRBD2. CDR1 and CDR2 (germline): SQVTM, ANQGSEA. This CDR3 has 15 residues. V lost 4 bases, J lost 1 base, and 6 bases stayed unmatched.

V and J are TRBV7-8 and TRBJ2-3; TRBD2 is a possible D gene (6 bases). The CDR3 spans 15 residues. Trimming removed 2 bases at V and 4 bases at J, with 13 bases between. Germline CDR1 is SGHVS and CDR2 is FQNEAQ. CDR3 DNA: TGTGCCAGCAGCTTAAGTGCGGGAAGGGCAGATACGCAGTATTTT. Translating gives CASSLSAGRADTQYF.

The genes are TRBV11-3 and TRBJ1-1, with D possibly matching TRBD1 (5 bases). The CDR3 totals 16 residues. Germline-derived CDR1 and CDR2 are SGHNT and YENEEA. V was cut by 5 bases and J by 1 base, with 17 bases left in between. The DNA of the CDR3 is TGTGCCAGCAGCCCCGAGGGACCACGGAGGAACACTGAAGCTTTCTTT. Its protein product is CASSPEGPRRNTEAFF.

The table lists this clonotype with many counts. This sequence joins TRBV3-1 and TRBJ2-1; possibly TRBD2 for D (5 bases). From germline, CDR1 is LGHDT and CDR2 YNNKEL (reference sequence). There are 15 residues in the CDR3. Trimming cost V 1 base and J 5 bases, with 12 bases left between them. CDR3: CASSQVSGTHNEQFF. The CDR3, as DNA: TGTGCCAGCAGCCAAGTGAGCGGCACCCACAATGAGCAGTTCTTC.

This rearrangement joins TRBV11-2 to TRBJ2-1, with a tentative D call TRBD2 (6 bases). Trimming removed 4 bases at V and 3 bases at J, with 13 bases between. The germline V gene has CDR1 SGHAT and CDR2 FQNNGV. This CDR3 has 15 amino acids. CDR3 sequence reads: CASSSSSGDYNEQFF. CDR3 nucleotides: TGTGCCAGCAGCTCAAGTAGCGGAGACTACAATGAGCAGTTCTTC.

The rearrangement joins TRBV5-1 to TRBJ2-7; the D gene is possibly TRBD2 (7 bases). V was pared by 5 bases and J by 2 bases, with 14 bases between. This CDR3 is 14 amino acids long. Germline V gene data show CDR1 as SGHRS and CDR2 as YFSETQ. CDR3 in DNA: TGCGCCAGCAGTCGGGGAGGGGGGACCTACGAGCAGTACTTC. As protein: CASSRGGGTYEQYF.

This clonotype came up many times. The chain uses TRBV27 and TRBJ2-7; the match to TRBD1 covers 8 bases. V lost 10 bases to trimming and J lost 2 bases; unmatched junction nucleotides: 7. Germline V gene lookup returns CDR1 MNHEY and CDR2 SMNVEV (reference sequence). CDR3 length: 13 amino acids. DNA of the CDR3: TGTGCCACCGGACAGGGAAAGACCTACGAGCAGTACTTC. Encoded protein: CATGQGKTYEQYF.

The chain's CDR3 is CASSLTGRETQYF. CDR3 in DNA: TGTGCCAGCAGCTTAACAGGGAGGGAGACCCAGTACTTC. V usage is TRBV11-2 and J usage is TRBJ2-5; D might be TRBD1 or TRBD2, each matching 6 bases. Germline V lookup: CDR1 SGHAT, CDR2 FQNNGV. The V end lost 2 bases, the J end lost 5 bases, and 9 bases lay between the germline ends. This CDR3 contains 13 residues. Together with reference TRBV11-2 and TRBJ2-5, the CDR3 gives the full variable domain: EAGVAQSPRYKIIEKRQSVAFWCNPISGHATLYWYQQILGQGPKLLIQFQNNGVVDDSQLPKDRFSAERLKGVDSTLKIQPAKLEDSAVYLCASSLTGRETQYFGPGTRLLVL.

This clonotype was found a few times. The chain carries TRBV24-1 and TRBJ2-2; 9 positions match TRBD1. V gave up 4 bases and J gave up 2 bases; unmatched junction bases: 10. Germline CDR1 and CDR2: KGHDR and SFDVKD. CDR3 length: 18 amino acids. The CDR3 DNA is TGTGCCACCAGTGACCCCACAGGGGGCTTCGGAAACACCGGGGAGCTGTTTTTT. This translates into CATSDPTGGFGNTGELFF.

The V and J genes are TRBV9 and TRBJ2-5; D remains ambiguous. CDR3 length: 14 residues. The V end lost 0 bases, the J end lost 5 bases, and 11 bases lay between the germline ends. Germline CDR1 and CDR2: SGDLS and YYNGEE. The CDR3 coding sequence is TGTGCCAGCAGCGTAGGATGGGTTGGGGAGACCCAGTACTTC. Translating gives CASSVGWVGETQYF.

This clonotype appeared a few times. The V gene is TRBV7-8, the J gene TRBJ2-5; 9 bases line up with TRBD1. The CDR3 is made up of 13 amino acids. J lost 5 bases, V lost 5 bases, and 3 bases had no gene match. The germline V gene has CDR1 SGHVS and CDR2 FQNEAQ. CDR3 protein: CASSRGTGETQYF. The DNA for the CDR3 is TGTGCCAGCAGCCGAGGGACAGGGGAGACCCAGTACTTC.

The chain uses TRBV7-9 and TRBJ1-1, with unresolved D. Trimming took off 5 bases at V and 5 bases at J, with 24 bases between the two ends. Germline V lookup: CDR1 SEHNR, CDR2 FQNEAQ (reference sequence). The CDR3 runs to 17 residues. The CDR3 sequence is CASSQTGTGLIGTEAFF. The CDR3 nucleotides read TGTGCCAGCAGCCAGACGGGAACGGGTTTAATCGGGACTGAAGCTTTCTTT.